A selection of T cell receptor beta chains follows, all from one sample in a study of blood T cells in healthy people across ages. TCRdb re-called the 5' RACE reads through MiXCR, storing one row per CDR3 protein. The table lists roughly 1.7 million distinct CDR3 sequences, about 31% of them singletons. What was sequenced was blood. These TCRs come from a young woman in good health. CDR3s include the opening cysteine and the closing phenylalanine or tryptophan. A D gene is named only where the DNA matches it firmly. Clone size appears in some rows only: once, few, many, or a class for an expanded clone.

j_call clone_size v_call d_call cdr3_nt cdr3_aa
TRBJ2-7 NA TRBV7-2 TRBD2 TGTGCCAGCAGCTTAGCAGCGACTAGCGGAACCTACGAGCAGTACTTC CASSLAATSGTYEQYF
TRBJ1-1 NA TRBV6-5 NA TGTGCCAGCAGTTACATGGGGGCGAACACTGAAGCTTTCTTT CASSYMGANTEAFF
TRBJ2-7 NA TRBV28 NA TGTGCCAGCAGTCTCCCGGGACCGAGCGAGCAGTACTTC CASSLPGPSEQYF
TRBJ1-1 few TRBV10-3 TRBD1 TGTGCCATCAGCCCTCAAGGTGGGACAGGGACTAACACTGAAGCTTTCTTT CAISPQGGTGTNTEAFF
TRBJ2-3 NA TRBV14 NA TGTGCCAGCAGCCGAGTCAGGGCGGTCGGTGGAGATACGCAGTATTTT CASSRVRAVGGDTQYF
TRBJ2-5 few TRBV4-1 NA TGCGCCAGCAGCCCCCGTACCCTCCGGGAGACCCAGTACTTC CASSPRTLRETQYF
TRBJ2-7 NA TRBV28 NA TGTGCCAGCAGTTCGGCAGGCCCCTCCACCTACGAGCAGTACTTC CASSSAGPSTYEQYF
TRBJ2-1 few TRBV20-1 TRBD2 TGCAGTGCTACCTTACTAGCGGGGGCCCTCAATGAGCAGTTCTTC CSATLLAGALNEQFF
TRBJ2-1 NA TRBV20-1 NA TGCAGTGCCCCACTAGCTACTAGTCGGGTCTTCCCAGTCGATGAGCAGTTCTTC CSAPLATSRVFPVDEQFF
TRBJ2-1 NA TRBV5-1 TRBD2 TGCGCCAGCAGCGTAGGAATAGCGGGCCTGGGGAATGAGCAGTTCTTC CASSVGIAGLGNEQFF
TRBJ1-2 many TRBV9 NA TGTGCCAGCAGCCCACGGTCCCGCTATGGCTACACCTTC CASSPRSRYGYTF
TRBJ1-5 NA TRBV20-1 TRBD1 TGCAGTGCTAGTTCCCTCCGGGACAGGGGCATTTATAGCAATCAGCCCCGGCATTTT CSASSLRDRGIYSNQPRHF
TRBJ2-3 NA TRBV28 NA TGTGCCAGCAGTTTAGGTCGGTGGGGGAACCGCACAGATACGCAGTATTTT CASSLGRWGNRTDTQYF
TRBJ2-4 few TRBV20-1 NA TGCAGTGCTAGGCAACAGGGCAAAAACATTCAGTACTTC CSARQQGKNIQYF
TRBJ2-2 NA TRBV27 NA TGTGCCAGCAGTGAGGGCGGGGAGCTGTTTTTT CASSEGGELFF
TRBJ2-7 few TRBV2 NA TGTGCCAGCAGTGATTCCGGAAGCGGGTACTTC CASSDSGSGYF
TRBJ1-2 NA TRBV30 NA TGTGCATCGGAGTGGAGCGCCGATGGCTACACCTTC CASEWSADGYTF
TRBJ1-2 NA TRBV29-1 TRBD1 TGCAGCGTTGTGGACCCGGGGAATTTGAAAGGGGGCGATCCTAGCTATGGCTACACCTTC CSVVDPGNLKGGDPSYGYTF
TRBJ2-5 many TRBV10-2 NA TGCGCCAGCAGTGGTGCGGGGCAAGAGACCCAGTACTTC CASSGAGQETQYF
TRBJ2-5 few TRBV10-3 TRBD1 TGTGCCATCAGTGAGTCGTCGGGACAGCCCCAAGAGACCCAGTACTTC CAISESSGQPQETQYF
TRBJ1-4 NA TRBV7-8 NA TGTGCCAGCAAACTAGGTTGGGGGGCAACTAATGAAAAACTGTTTTTT CASKLGWGATNEKLFF
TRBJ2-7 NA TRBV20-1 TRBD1 TGCAGTGCTATCCCCGGGACAGCCTACGAGCAGTACTTC CSAIPGTAYEQYF
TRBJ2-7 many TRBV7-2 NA TGTGCCAGCAGCTTAGGCCCAGCAGGCGAGCAGTACTTC CASSLGPAGEQYF